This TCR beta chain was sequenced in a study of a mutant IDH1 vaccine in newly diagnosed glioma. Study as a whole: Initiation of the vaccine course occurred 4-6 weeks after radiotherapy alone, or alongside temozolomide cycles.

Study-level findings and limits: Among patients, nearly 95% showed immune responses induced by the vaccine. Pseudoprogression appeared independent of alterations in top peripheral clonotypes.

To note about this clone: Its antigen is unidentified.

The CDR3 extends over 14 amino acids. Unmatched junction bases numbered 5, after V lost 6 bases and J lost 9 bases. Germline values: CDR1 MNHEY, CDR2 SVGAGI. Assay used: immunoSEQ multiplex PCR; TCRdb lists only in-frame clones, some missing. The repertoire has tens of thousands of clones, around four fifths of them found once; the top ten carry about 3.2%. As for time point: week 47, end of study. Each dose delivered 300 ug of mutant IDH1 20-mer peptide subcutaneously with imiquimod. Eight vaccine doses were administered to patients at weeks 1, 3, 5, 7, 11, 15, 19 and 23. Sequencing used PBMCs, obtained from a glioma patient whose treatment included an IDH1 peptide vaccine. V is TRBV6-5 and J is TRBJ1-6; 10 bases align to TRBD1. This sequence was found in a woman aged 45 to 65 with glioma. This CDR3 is CASRDRGKGSPLHF. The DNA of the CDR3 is TGTGCCAGCAGGGACAGGGGGAAAGGTTCACCCCTCCACTTT.